These 4 T cell receptor beta chains were sequenced from one sample in a study of blood T cells in healthy people across ages. PCR was performed a second time for about 7 to 11 cycles using a sample-barcoded 5' primer and a J-beta primer mix. TCRdb used MiXCR to reprocess the 5' RACE reads, holding one entry per CDR3 protein. The sample includes 730,000 or so distinct CDR3 sequences, around 40% of them seen just once. The sequenced sample consisted of blood. These TCRs come from a woman between 55 and 75 years old in good health.

V and J are TRBV20-1 and TRBJ2-1; perhaps TRBD2 as D (6 bases). Deletions cut 0 bases from V and 12 bases from J, with 15 bases between. Germline V gene lookup returns CDR1 DFQATT and CDR2 SNEGSKA (reference sequence). The CDR3 has 13 amino acids. The CDR3 loop reads CSARDVGGKGQFF. The CDR3 DNA sequence: TGCAGTGCTAGAGACGTTGGCGGGAAGGGGCAGTTCTTC.

The V and J genes are TRBV5-8 and TRBJ1-5; D uncertain. Deletions cut 3 bases from V and 0 bases from J, with 10 bases between. Germline V gene data show CDR1 as SGHTS and CDR2 as YDEGEE. This CDR3 has 15 residues. The CDR3 sequence: CASSSHPNSNQPQHF. The CDR3 DNA reads as TGTGCCAGCAGCTCCCACCCCAATAGCAATCAGCCCCAGCATTTT.

This clonotype was picked up a small number of times. For the CDR3, the DNA is TGCAGCGGACAGACAGGAATCTACGAGCAGTACTTC. It yields the protein CSGQTGIYEQYF. This sequence joins TRBV29-1 and TRBJ2-7, with D perhaps TRBD1 (6 bases). The V end was cut by 7 bases, the J end by 3 bases, with 13 bases between. Germline V gene lookup returns CDR1 SQVTM and CDR2 ANQGSEA. This CDR3 spans 12 amino acids.

This clonotype showed up just once. An end of the junction does not agree with germline; a read error may underlie this. The rearrangement joins TRBV4-1 to TRBJ1-2, with 7 bases matching TRBD1. In germline, CDR1 is MGHRA, CDR2 YSYEKL. The CDR3 has 15 residues. CDR3 loop: CTSSQTTGQDYGYTF. The CDR3 coding sequence is TGCACCAGCAGCCAAACTACTGGACAGGACTATGGCTACACCTTC.